This TCR beta chain was recovered during a study of T cells in Graves' hyperthyroidism and ophthalmopathy. Turning to the study itself: Peripheral blood samples were taken at initial diagnosis, prior to any treatment. Regarding the study as a whole: Most thyroid clonotypes with frequency above 0.001 were detected in blood. Using 13 V-J features, a model discriminated ophthalmopathy from stable hyperthyroidism.

With duration under 3 months, ophthalmopathy was active: Clinical Activity Score at least 3, NOSPECS at least 4. Regions amplified from RNA transcripts were the TCR beta CDR3 regions. First-round RT-PCR with HTBI primers amplified the TCR CDR3 region. TCRdb recomputed calls from the multiplex PCR reads with MiXCR, one row per CDR3 protein. The sample has about 380,000 distinct CDR3 sequences; less than 20% are singletons. The germline gives CDR1 MDHEN, CDR2 SYDVKM. This CDR3 contains 16 residues. On this clonotype: What it recognizes is unknown. The germline gene is not matched at one end of the junction; a read error may be the cause.

The receptor's source is a man aged 18 to 35 with Graves' ophthalmopathy. V usage is TRBV28 and J usage is TRBJ2-1, with TRBD1 as a possible D gene (6 bases). Sequenced sample: blood. The CDR3 sequence: CAGSQYTTDRWGEQFF. The CDR3, as DNA: TGTGCCGGCAGCCAATACACTACAGACAGGTGGGGTGAGCAGTTCTTC.